The rows below give T cell receptor beta chains drawn from one sample of a study of T cells in localized non-small cell lung cancer. Repertoires were generated with immunoSEQ multiplex PCR, while TCRdb's copy carries only in-frame clones and drops some. The sample carries about 72,000 clones, about 81% recorded once. Specimen: peripheral blood, collected before any cancer treatment. The receptors come from an older female donor with stage I lung adenocarcinoma. CDR3s include the opening cysteine and the closing phenylalanine or tryptophan. A D gene is named only where the DNA matches it firmly. The size field is filled for only some rows; it gives once, few, many or a size class.

length,D,V,size,J,CDR3,DNA
12,-,TRBV27,-,TRBJ2-4,CASSPDLYIQYF,TGTGCCAGCAGTCCGGACCTTTACATTCAGTACTTC
15,-,TRBV28,few,TRBJ2-6,CASSLGLPGANVLTF,TGTGCCAGCAGCCTGGGTCTCCCCGGGGCCAACGTCCTGACTTTC
14,-,TRBV18,-,TRBJ2-2,CASSLIGDTGELFF,TGTGCCAGCTCCCTCATCGGGGATACCGGGGAGCTGTTTTTT
14,-,TRBV28,many,TRBJ1-5,CASSFGHYNQPQHF,TGTGCCAGCAGTTTTGGACACTACAATCAGCCCCAGCATTTT
14,-,TRBV10-3,-,TRBJ2-3,CAIAKAGSTDTQYF,TGTGCCATCGCGAAGGCGGGAAGCACAGATACGCAGTATTTT
14,TRBD2,TRBV7-2,-,TRBJ2-3,CASSLNSGGRTQYF,TGTGCCAGCAGCTTAAACTCGGGGGGGCGTACGCAGTATTTT
12,-,TRBV29-1,-,TRBJ2-7,CSVDHETYEQYF,TGCAGCGTTGATCACGAGACCTACGAGCAGTACTTC
17,-,TRBV11-2,-,TRBJ2-3,CASSFTDRSSGTDTQYF,TGTGCCAGCAGCTTCACGGACAGATCCTCTGGCACAGATACGCAGTATTTT
13,-,TRBV5-1,-,TRBJ2-1,CASSVSAHNEQFF,TGCGCCAGCAGCGTTAGCGCCCACAATGAGCAGTTCTTC
14,TRBD1,TRBV2,-,TRBJ1-4,CASETGIGNEKLFF,TGTGCCAGCGAGACAGGGATTGGTAATGAAAAACTGTTTTTT
14,-,TRBV11-3,-,TRBJ1-2,CASSLNPRGLGYTF,TGTGCCAGCAGCCTTAACCCCCGGGGGCTTGGCTACACCTTC
13,-,TRBV7-8,-,TRBJ1-1,CASSLSVNTEAFF,TGTGCCAGCAGCCTCAGCGTGAACACTGAAGCTTTCTTT
15,-,TRBV11-3,-,TRBJ2-3,CASSTRSWVSDTQYF,TGTGCCAGCAGCACTCGTTCGTGGGTTTCAGATACGCAGTATTTT
15,-,TRBV5-1,-,TRBJ2-3,CASSLGTSSGDTQYF,TGCGCCAGCAGCTTGGGGACCTCTTCCGGAGATACGCAGTATTTT
15,-,TRBV19,-,TRBJ2-4,CASSLWDSNKNIQYF,TGTGCCAGTAGTCTCTGGGACTCTAACAAAAACATTCAGTACTTC
15,TRBD1,TRBV2,-,TRBJ1-2,CASSERTGVPTGYTF,TGTGCCAGCAGTGAAAGGACAGGGGTCCCTACTGGCTACACCTTC
15,-,TRBV5-8,-,TRBJ1-5,CASRGGDHSNQPQHF,TGTGCCAGCCGTGGAGGTGATCATAGCAATCAGCCCCAGCATTTT
19,TRBD1,TRBV5-5,-,TRBJ2-6,CASSDHGQGVMSGANVLTF,TGTGCCAGCAGCGACCATGGACAGGGCGTTATGTCTGGGGCCAACGTCCTGACTTTC
16,TRBD1,TRBV19,-,TRBJ2-3,CASTPRGTISTDTQYF,TGTGCCAGTACCCCCAGGGGGACAATTAGCACAGATACGCAGTATTTT
14,-,TRBV10-3,-,TRBJ1-2,CAISESGTYYGYTF,TGTGCCATCAGTGAGAGCGGGACCTACTATGGCTACACCTTC